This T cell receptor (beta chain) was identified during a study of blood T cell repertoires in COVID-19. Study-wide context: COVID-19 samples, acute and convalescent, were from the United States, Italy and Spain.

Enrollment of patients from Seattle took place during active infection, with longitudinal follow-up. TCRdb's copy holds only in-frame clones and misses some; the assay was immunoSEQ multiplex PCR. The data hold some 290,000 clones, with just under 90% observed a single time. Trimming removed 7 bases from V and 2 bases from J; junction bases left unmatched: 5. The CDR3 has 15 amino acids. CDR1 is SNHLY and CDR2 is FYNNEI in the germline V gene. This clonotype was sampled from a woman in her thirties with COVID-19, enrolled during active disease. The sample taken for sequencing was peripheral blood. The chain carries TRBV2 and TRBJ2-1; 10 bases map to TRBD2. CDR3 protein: CASIDSGRTYNEQFF. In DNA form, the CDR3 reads TGTGCCAGCATTGATAGCGGGAGGACCTACAATGAGCAGTTCTTC.